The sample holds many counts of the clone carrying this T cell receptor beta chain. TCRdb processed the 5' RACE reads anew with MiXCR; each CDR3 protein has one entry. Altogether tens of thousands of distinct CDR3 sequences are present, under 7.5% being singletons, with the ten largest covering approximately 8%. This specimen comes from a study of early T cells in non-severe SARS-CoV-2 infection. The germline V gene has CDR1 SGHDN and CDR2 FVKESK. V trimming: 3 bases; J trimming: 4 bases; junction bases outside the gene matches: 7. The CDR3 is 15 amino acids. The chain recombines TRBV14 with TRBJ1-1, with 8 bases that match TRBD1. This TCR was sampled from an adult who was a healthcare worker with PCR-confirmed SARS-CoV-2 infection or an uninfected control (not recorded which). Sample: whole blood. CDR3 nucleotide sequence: TGTGCCAGCAGCCATCGACAGGGGAGGACCACTGAAGCTTTCTTT. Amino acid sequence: CASSHRQGRTTEAFF.